This T cell receptor beta chain is drawn from a study of blood T cell repertoires in COVID-19. Study background: Donors in the United States, Italy and Spain gave samples during acute or convalescent COVID-19.

This clone was detected once. The CDR3 length is 14 residues. V gave up 4 bases and J gave up 8 bases, with 17 bases separating them. Germline CDR1 is SEHNR and CDR2 is FQNEAQ (reference sequence). Generated by immunoSEQ multiplex PCR, the TCRdb table keeps only in-frame clones and is missing some. The table shows roughly 270,000 clones, with 85% occurring only once. The sequencing sample was made of peripheral blood. The chain combines TRBV7-9 with TRBJ1-1; weak D call: TRBD1 (6 bases). The receptor's source is a man over 45 with active or convalescent COVID-19. As DNA, the CDR3 is TGTGCCAGCAGCTCCAGCCTGACAGGTCAAGAAGCTTTCTTT. This sequence encodes CASSSSLTGQEAFF.